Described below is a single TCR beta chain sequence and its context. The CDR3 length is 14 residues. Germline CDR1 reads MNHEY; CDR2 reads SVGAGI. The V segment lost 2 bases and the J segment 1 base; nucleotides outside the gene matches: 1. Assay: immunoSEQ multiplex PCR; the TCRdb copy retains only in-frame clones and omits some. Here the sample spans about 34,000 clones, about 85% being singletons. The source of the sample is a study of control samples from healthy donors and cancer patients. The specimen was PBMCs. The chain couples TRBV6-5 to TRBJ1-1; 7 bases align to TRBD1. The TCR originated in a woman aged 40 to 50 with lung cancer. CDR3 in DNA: TGTGCCAGCAGTTACGACAGGGCGAACACTGAAGCTTTCTTT. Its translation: CASSYDRANTEAFF.